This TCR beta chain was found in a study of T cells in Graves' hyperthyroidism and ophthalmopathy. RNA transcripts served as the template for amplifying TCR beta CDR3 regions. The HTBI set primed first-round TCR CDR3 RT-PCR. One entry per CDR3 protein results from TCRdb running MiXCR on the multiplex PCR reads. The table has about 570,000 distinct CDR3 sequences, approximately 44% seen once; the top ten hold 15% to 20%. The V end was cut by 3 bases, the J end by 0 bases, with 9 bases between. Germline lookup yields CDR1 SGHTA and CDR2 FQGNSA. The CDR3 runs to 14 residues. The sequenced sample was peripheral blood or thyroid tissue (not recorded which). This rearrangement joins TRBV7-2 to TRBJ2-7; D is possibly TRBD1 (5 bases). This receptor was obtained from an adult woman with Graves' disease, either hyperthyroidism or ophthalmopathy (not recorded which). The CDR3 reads CASSFWGISYEQYF. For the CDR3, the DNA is TGTGCCAGCAGCTTCTGGGGCATCTCCTACGAGCAGTACTTC.